The 30 T cell receptor beta chains presented below share a single source sample, sequenced in a study of blood T cell repertoires in COVID-19. Here immunoSEQ multiplex PCR was the method, and the copy in TCRdb shows in-frame clones only, minus some. The sample holds about 140,000 clones, about 80% seen once. Source material: peripheral blood. Every receptor here comes from a human donor in a cohort sampled during active COVID-19.

This chain uses TRBV25-1 with TRBJ2-1, with 8 bases identical to TRBD1. The CDR3 covers 12 residues. Germline trimming cut 8 bases from V and 10 bases from J; bases unmatched to any gene: 7. Germline V gene data show CDR1 as MGHDK and CDR2 as SYGVNS. CDR3 sequence (DNA): TGTGCCAGCGGCCCCAGGGGGCTAGAGCAGTTCTTC. This translates into CASGPRGLEQFF.

J is TRBJ2-6 and V is TRBV11-2; tentatively, D is TRBD2 (7 bases). CDR3 size: 18 residues. The germline V gene has CDR1 SGHAT and CDR2 FQNNGV. Trimming removed 2 bases at V and 0 bases at J, with 14 bases between. This CDR3 is CASSLRGGSPSGANVLTF. CDR3 nucleotides: TGTGCCAGCAGCTTAAGGGGGGGCTCTCCCTCTGGGGCCAACGTCCTGACTTTC.

The chain joins TRBV30 to TRBJ2-1, with TRBD2 as a possible D gene (6 bases). Trimming pared 5 bases from V and 0 bases from J, leaving 11 bases between. The CDR3 sequence is 14 residues long. CDR1 and CDR2 from the germline V gene are GTSNPN and SVGIG (reference sequence). CDR3 amino acids: CAWGGTISYNEQFF. The DNA for the CDR3 is TGTGCCTGGGGCGGGACCATCTCCTACAATGAGCAGTTCTTC. Based on the CDR3 plus reference TRBV30 and TRBJ2-1, the full variable domain is SQTIHQWPATLVQPVGSPLSLECTVEGTSNPNLYWYRQAAGRGLQLLFYSVGIGQISSEVPQNLSASRPQDRQFILSSKKLLLSDSGFYLCAWGGTISYNEQFFGPGTRLTVL.

The chain links TRBV2 to TRBJ1-4; 8 bases line up with TRBD1. CDR3 length equals 14 residues. V lost 6 bases to trimming and J lost 8 bases; unmatched junction nucleotides: 8. Germline V gene sequence: CDR1 SNHLY, CDR2 FYNNEI. CDR3 sequence: CASSPGGLGEKLFF. CDR3 DNA sequence: TGTGCCAGCAGCCCAGGGGGCCTAGGCGAAAAACTGTTTTTT.

V gene TRBV15 combines with J gene TRBJ2-1; D gene unclear. CDR1 is LNHNV and CDR2 is YYDKDF in the germline V gene (reference sequence). The CDR3 contains 13 residues. The ends were cut back, 0 bases at V and 5 bases at J, with 5 bases in the middle. The chain's CDR3 is CATSRDIDNEQFF. The CDR3 bases are TGTGCCACCAGCAGAGACATTGACAATGAGCAGTTCTTC. The full variable domain, its missing parts supplied by reference TRBV15 and TRBJ2-1, is DAMVIQNPRYQVTQFGKPVTLSCSQTLNHNVMYWYQQKSSQAPKLLFHYYDKDFNNEADTPDNFQSRRPNTSFCFLDIRSPGLGDTAMYLCATSRDIDNEQFFGPGTRLTVL.

V is TRBV5-1 and J is TRBJ2-5; D may be TRBD1 (6 bases). CDR1 is SGHRS and CDR2 is YFSETQ in the germline V gene. Trimming left V 2 bases short and J 2 bases short, with 7 bases between. CDR3 length: 13 amino acids. The CDR3 region is CASSFGQQETQYF. The CDR3 region has the DNA TGCGCCAGCAGCTTTGGACAGCAAGAGACCCAGTACTTC.

This clone appeared a few times. The chain recombines TRBV10-3 with TRBJ1-5; D is possibly TRBD1 (6 bases). Trimming cost V 0 bases and J 7 bases, with 13 bases left between them. This CDR3 has 15 amino acids. CDR1 and CDR2 (germline): ENHRY, SYGVKD. DNA for the CDR3: TGTGCCATCAGTGAGTCGGGGGCAGGGTCACAGCCCCAGCATTTT. Translating gives CAISESGAGSQPQHF.

This clone was recorded only once. The gene calls are TRBV28 and TRBJ2-1; D may be TRBD1 (5 bases). The V gene's germline CDR1 is MDHEN and CDR2 SYDVKM. The CDR3 totals 15 residues. V lost 7 bases and J lost 1, with 14 bases in between. The CDR3 here is CASTAQGSSYNEQFF. The CDR3 DNA reads as TGTGCCAGCACCGCCCAGGGTTCATCCTACAATGAGCAGTTCTTC.

This rearrangement joins TRBV10-3 to TRBJ2-1; 8 bases line up with TRBD1. Per germline, CDR1 ENHRY and CDR2 SYGVKD. V lost 0 bases to trimming and J lost 5 bases; unmatched junction nucleotides: 3. This CDR3 spans 15 amino acids. As DNA, the CDR3 is TGTGCCATCAGTGAGTCAAGGACAGGGCACAATGAGCAGTTCTTC. Translation: CAISESRTGHNEQFF.

The chain couples TRBV5-1 to TRBJ1-1; 11 nucleotides align to TRBD1. The CDR3 covers 14 residues. Losses at the gene ends were 2 bases for V and 5 bases for J; bases not matched to a gene: 2. CDR1 is SGHRS, CDR2 YFSETQ, per germline. The CDR3 DNA sequence: TGCGCCAGCAGCTTCCGGGACAGGGGGACTGAAGCTTTCTTT. This sequence encodes CASSFRDRGTEAFF.

This clone was recorded once. V is TRBV24-1 and J is TRBJ2-2; TRBD1 matches at 7 bases. From germline, CDR1 is KGHDR and CDR2 SFDVKD. The CDR3 covers 16 residues. V was pared by 3 bases and J by 3 bases, with 6 bases of the junction left unmatched. DNA of the CDR3: TGTGCCACCAGTGATCCAGGGGGTGGGGACACCGGGGAGCTGTTTTTT. Amino acid sequence: CATSDPGGGDTGELFF.

V is TRBV5-1 and J is TRBJ2-1; D is undetermined. Germline V lookup: CDR1 SGHRS, CDR2 YFSETQ. CDR3 size: 14 residues. The germline V and J ends were trimmed by 1 base and 2 bases, with 7 bases remaining between them. CDR3 region: CASSLQSPYNEQFF. CDR3 DNA: TGCGCCAGCAGCTTGCAGTCTCCCTACAATGAGCAGTTCTTC.

The chain recombines TRBV15 with TRBJ2-7; 11 bases fit TRBD2. The germline V gene encodes CDR1 LNHNV and CDR2 YYDKDF (reference sequence). There are 15 residues in the CDR3. Germline trimming cut 3 bases from V and 2 bases from J; bases unmatched to any gene: 3. The CDR3 region is CATSSSGGGPYEQYF. The CDR3 DNA is TGTGCCACCAGCAGTAGCGGGGGGGGACCCTACGAGCAGTACTTC.

This clone appeared once. The chain uses TRBV18 and TRBJ2-7; TRBD1 aligns across 8 bases. V lost 5 bases, J lost 4 bases, and 10 bases stayed unmatched. Germline assignment: CDR1 KGHSH and CDR2 LQKENI. CDR3 length: 15 amino acids. The CDR3 nucleotides are TGTGCCAGCTCAGTCCGCAGGACAGGGTGGTACGAGCAGTACTTC. It yields the protein CASSVRRTGWYEQYF.

The genes are TRBV10-3 and TRBJ2-1; 7 bases align to TRBD2. This CDR3 has 13 residues. CDR1 is ENHRY, CDR2 SYGVKD, per germline. The V segment lost 10 bases and the J segment 4 bases; nucleotides outside the gene matches: 7. In nucleotides, the CDR3 is TGTGCCACCGCCCGCGGGGGTTACAATGAGCAGTTCTTC. Protein sequence: CATARGGYNEQFF.

This chain connects TRBV4-3 to TRBJ1-4, with 9 bases aligning to TRBD1. CDR1 is LGHNA and CDR2 is YSLEER in the germline V gene. The V gene end was trimmed by 0 bases and the J gene end by 0 bases; junction bases not matched to a gene: 8. The CDR3 is 19 amino acids. CDR3 DNA: TGCGCCAGCAGCCAAGATCCAGGCGGGACAGGGACAACTAATGAAAAACTGTTTTTT. Translated: CASSQDPGGTGTTNEKLFF.

A single count supports this clone. The rearrangement uses TRBV5-1 and TRBJ2-6; TRBD1 aligns across 10 bases. The CDR3 has 16 amino acids. V gave up 4 bases and J gave up 1 base; unmatched junction bases: 2. Germline V gives CDR1 SGHRS, CDR2 YFSETQ. Here the CDR3 reads CASSGTGVSGANVLTF. DNA of the CDR3: TGCGCCAGCAGCGGGACAGGGGTATCTGGGGCCAACGTCCTGACTTTC.

This clone came up once. The chain recombines TRBV9 with TRBJ2-6; the D gene is possibly TRBD1 (5 bases). The CDR3 loop spans 17 amino acids. Germline CDR1 is SGDLS and CDR2 is YYNGEE. With 2 bases removed from V and 2 bases from J, the gap between germline ends came to 14 bases. DNA of the CDR3: TGTGCCAGCAGCGTGGCACAAAGGGGCCCTGGGGCCAACGTCCTGACTTTC. This translates into CASSVAQRGPGANVLTF.

This clone appeared a few times. CDR3 nucleotide sequence: TGCAGTGCTAGGCGTGAAAAACTGTTTTTT. Its protein is CSARREKLFF. V and J are TRBV20-1 and TRBJ1-4, with no clear D. The CDR3 contains 10 residues. Trimming left V 3 bases short and J 7 bases short, with 3 bases between. CDR1 is DFQATT and CDR2 is SNEGSKA in the germline V gene (reference sequence).

J is TRBJ1-1 and V is TRBV9; D perhaps matches TRBD1 (6 bases). Germline CDR1 and CDR2: SGDLS and YYNGEE. The CDR3 loop spans 13 amino acids. V dropped 0 bases and J dropped 8 bases, with 11 bases sitting between them. DNA of the CDR3: TGTGCCAGCAGCGTAGTCCAGGGACACGAAGCTTTCTTT. It is translated as CASSVVQGHEAFF. The full variable domain, completed using reference TRBV9 and TRBJ1-1, is DSGVTQTPKHLITATGQRVTLRCSPRSGDLSVYWYQQSLDQGLQFLIQYYNGEERAKGNILERFSAQQFPDLHSELNLSSLELGDSALYFCASSVVQGHEAFFGQGTRLTVV.

The rearrangement links TRBV4-3 to TRBJ2-7; weak D call: TRBD2 (6 bases). With 3 bases removed from V and 7 bases from J, the gap between germline ends came to 13 bases. CDR3 length equals 13 residues. The germline V gene has CDR1 LGHNA and CDR2 YSLEER. Written as DNA, the CDR3 is TGCGCCAGCAGCCAGGGACTTTTGAGGGAGCAGTACTTC. Translated: CASSQGLLREQYF.

Concerning this clone: Other DNA sequences of this sample code for an identical CDR3. This chain connects TRBV18 to TRBJ2-3; no definite D call. Trimming cost V 3 bases and J 3 bases, with 7 bases left between them. This CDR3 comprises 13 residues. CDR1 is KGHSH and CDR2 is LQKENI in the germline V gene. The chain's CDR3 is CASSPAGTDTQYF. For the CDR3, the DNA is TGTGCCAGCTCACCGGCAGGAACAGATACGCAGTATTTT.

The chain couples TRBV29-1 to TRBJ1-1, with D unresolved. CDR3 size: 13 residues. Trimming pared 6 bases from V and 2 bases from J, leaving 13 bases between. Germline CDR1 SQVTM, CDR2 ANQGSEA. The CDR3 DNA reads as TGCAGCGTCCGCGGGAGGGATAACACTGAAGCTTTCTTT. Translating gives CSVRGRDNTEAFF. The full variable domain, completed using reference TRBV29-1 and TRBJ1-1, is SAVISQKPSRDICQRGTSLTIQCQVDSQVTMMFWYRQQPGQSLTLIATANQGSEATYESGFVIDKFPISRPNLTFSTLTVSNMSPEDSSIYLCSVRGRDNTEAFFGQGTRLTVV.

This chain uses TRBV6-1 with TRBJ2-5; perhaps TRBD2 as D (6 bases). Looked up from germline, CDR1 is MNHNS and CDR2 is SASEGT. The CDR3 has 14 amino acids. Trimming cost V 1 base and J 5 bases, with 11 bases left between them. The CDR3 DNA reads as TGTGCCAGCAGTGAAGAGCCAGGGAGGGAGACCCAGTACTTC. Its protein is CASSEEPGRETQYF.

This clone was seen only a few times. The genes are TRBV19 and TRBJ1-5, with TRBD1 identical over 10 bases. V was pared by 2 bases and J by 0 bases, with 10 bases of the junction left unmatched. The CDR3 has 19 residues. Germline V gene sequence: CDR1 LNHDA, CDR2 SQIVND (reference sequence). The CDR3 DNA sequence: TGTGCCAGTAGTATAAGCCGGGGACAGGGGTCCGGTAGCAATCAGCCCCAGCATTTT. It translates to CASSISRGQGSGSNQPQHF.

The sample holds one count of this clone. The chain employs TRBV10-3 and TRBJ2-5, with TRBD2 matching 7 bases. Trimming removed 3 bases from V and 5 bases from J; junction bases left unmatched: 6. Germline V gene sequence: CDR1 ENHRY, CDR2 SYGVKD. This CDR3 spans 14 amino acids. The CDR3 protein is CAISDTSGGETQYF. CDR3 nucleotide sequence: TGTGCCATCAGTGATACGTCCGGGGGGGAGACCCAGTACTTC.

The V and J genes are TRBV6-2 or TRBV6-3 and TRBJ2-1, with 7 bases identical to TRBD2. The germline gives CDR1 MNHEY, CDR2 SVGEGT. V lost 5 bases, J lost 3 bases, and 7 bases stayed unmatched. The CDR3 runs 15 residues. CDR3 DNA sequence: TGTGCCAGCAGTATCGCGGGGGTGTACTACAATGAGCAGTTCTTC. Amino acids: CASSIAGVYYNEQFF.

The chain has TRBV7-3 and TRBJ1-4; D uncertain. The CDR3 length is 13 residues. CDR1 and CDR2 from the germline V gene are SGHTA and FQGTGA. Trimming took off 5 bases at V and 7 bases at J, with 11 bases between the two ends. In DNA form, the CDR3 reads TGTGCCAGCAGCCTTACCCGGGGTGAAAAACTGTTTTTT. Translated: CASSLTRGEKLFF.

This clone was seen only a few times. This chain links TRBV15 with TRBJ2-5; TRBD1 agrees at 8 bases. This CDR3 has 15 amino acids. Trimming took 3 bases from V and 1 from J; bases not matched to a gene: 4. Germline assignment: CDR1 LNHNV and CDR2 YYDKDF (reference sequence). The CDR3 here is CATSRRTGRQETQYF. The CDR3 bases are TGTGCCACCAGCAGGAGGACAGGGCGCCAAGAGACCCAGTACTTC.

The chain couples TRBV7-2 to TRBJ2-6, with D possibly matching TRBD1 (5 bases). V was trimmed by 2 bases and J by 4 bases, leaving 15 bases between them. The CDR3 contains 17 residues. CDR1 is SGHTA, CDR2 FQGNSA, per germline. The CDR3 sequence is CASSLNRQGFGANVLTF. The CDR3 DNA reads TGTGCCAGCAGCTTAAATCGCCAGGGATTCGGGGCCAACGTCCTGACTTTC.